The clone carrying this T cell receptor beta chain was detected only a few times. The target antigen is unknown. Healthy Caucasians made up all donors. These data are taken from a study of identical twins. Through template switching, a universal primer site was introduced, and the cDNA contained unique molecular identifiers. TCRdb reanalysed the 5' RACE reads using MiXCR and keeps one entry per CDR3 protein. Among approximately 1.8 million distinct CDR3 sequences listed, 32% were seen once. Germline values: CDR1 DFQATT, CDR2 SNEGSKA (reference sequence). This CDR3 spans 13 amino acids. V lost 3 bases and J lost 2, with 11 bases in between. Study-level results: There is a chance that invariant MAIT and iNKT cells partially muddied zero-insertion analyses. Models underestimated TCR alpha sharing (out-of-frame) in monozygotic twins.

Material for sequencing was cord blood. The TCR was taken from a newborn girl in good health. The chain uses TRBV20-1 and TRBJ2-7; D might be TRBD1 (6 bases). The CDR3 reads CSASPGHPYEQYF. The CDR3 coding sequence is TGCAGTGCTAGTCCGGGACATCCCTACGAGCAGTACTTC.